Sequencing of this T cell receptor (beta chain) was carried out in a study of T cells in narcolepsy. Libraries were prepared by immunoSEQ multiplex PCR; TCRdb keeps only in-frame clonotypes and omits some of them. This sample has over 25,000 clones, with approximately 86% found just once. Study-level points and caveats: Healthy controls reportedly lacked the autoreactive clonotypes serially found in patients' blood. Same-patient CSF and blood CD4+ T cell clonotypes included HCRT-specific and TRIB2-specific autoreactive ones.

As regards this clone: The antigen remains undetermined. Additional DNA sequences in this sample encode the identical CDR3.

The V and J ends lost 2 bases and 6 bases respectively, with 20 bases between them. Germline CDR1 is SGHDT and CDR2 is YYEEEE. The CDR3 length is 17 residues. Sequences were obtained from CD45RA- memory CD4+ T cells from PBMCs. This clonotype was sampled from a human donor with narcolepsy. The chain links TRBV5-6 to TRBJ2-2, with TRBD1 as a possible D gene (5 bases). As DNA, the CDR3 is TGTGCCAGCAGCTTAGGTACAGGTTATTCTCTGGCCGGGGAGCTGTTTTTT. Its protein product is CASSLGTGYSLAGELFF.